This TCR beta chain was captured by sequencing in a study of CD8+ T cells in alopecia areata. Study background: Treatment of the treated patients consisted of oral tofacitinib, 5 to 10 mg twice daily. General study points: Affected lesional scalp, above all in alopecia totalis/universalis, was more clonal than normal scalp.

TCR sequencing used cDNA made by reverse transcription of extracted RNA. Produced via immunoSEQ multiplex PCR; TCRdb's table is partial and in-frame only. Of about 170,000 clones listed, approximately 59% are singletons. There are 14 residues in the CDR3. Germline-derived CDR1 and CDR2 are SEHNR and FQNEAQ (reference sequence). V was clipped by 4 bases and J by 3 bases, with 7 bases between them. The sample holds a few counts of this clone. Its target is unknown. This sample's treatment: oral pan-JAK inhibitor, 5-10 mg twice daily. Sorting from PBMCs produced CD4+ and CD8+ T cells. The input for sequencing was CD4+ T cells sorted from blood, taken at approximately week 56, from a patient treated with tofacitinib. This chain connects TRBV7-9 to TRBJ1-6, with D uncertain. The TCR comes from a human donor with alopecia areata. CDR3 in DNA: TGTGCCAGCAGCTCTCCGGACTATAATTCACCCCTCCACTTT. Residues: CASSSPDYNSPLHF.